One and the same sample provided the 26 T cell receptor beta chains below, sequenced in a study of early T cells in non-severe SARS-CoV-2 infection. TCRdb re-called the 5' RACE reads through MiXCR, storing one row per CDR3 protein. The table lists about 25,000 distinct CDR3 sequences, roughly 4.5% of them singletons, with around 10% in the top ten. The sequencing sample was made of whole blood. All receptors derive from an adult who was a healthcare worker with PCR-confirmed SARS-CoV-2 infection or an uninfected control (not recorded which).

The J gene is TRBJ1-1, the V gene TRBV29-1; no clear D gene. Per the germline V gene, CDR1 is SQVTM and CDR2 is ANQGSEA. This CDR3 spans 12 amino acids. Trimming took 3 bases from V and 2 from J, leaving 7 bases between them. The DNA of the CDR3 is TGCAGCGTTGACTTGGCTAACACTGAAGCTTTCTTT. This encodes CSVDLANTEAFF.

In this sample, this clonotype turned up many times. This chain uses TRBV9 with TRBJ1-2; D remains unclear. Germline V CDR1 and CDR2: SGDLS, YYNGEE. Between the trimmed V and J ends, which lost 0 bases and 0 bases, there was a span of 6 bases. The CDR3 has 14 residues. The DNA for the CDR3 is TGTGCCAGCAGCGTAGCAACCGCTAACTATGGCTACACCTTC. Protein: CASSVATANYGYTF.

This clonotype was found many times. The rearrangement links TRBV19 to TRBJ2-3, with 9 bases lining up with TRBD2. The CDR3 length is 16 residues. Germline CDR1 reads LNHDA; CDR2 reads SQIVND (reference sequence). Trimming removed 4 bases from V and 0 bases from J; junction bases left unmatched: 5. The CDR3, as DNA: TGTGCCAGTAGTACCGGACTAGCGAGTAGCACAGATACGCAGTATTTT. As protein: CASSTGLASSTDTQYF.

This clonotype was picked up many times. This chain connects TRBV7-2 to TRBJ1-2; 9 nucleotides line up with TRBD1. Trimming cost V 6 bases and J 3 bases; bases outside gene matches: 8. CDR1 and CDR2 (germline): SGHTA, FQGNSA. CDR3 size: 15 residues. For the CDR3, the DNA is TGTGCCAGCAGACCCGGACAGGGGAGGGACTATGGCTACACCTTC. This translates into CASRPGQGRDYGYTF.

This CDR3 reads CSVEGREVRDNEQFF. The CDR3 DNA reads TGCAGCGTTGAGGGCAGGGAGGTTAGGGACAATGAGCAGTTCTTC. The chain carries TRBV29-1 and TRBJ2-1; D is possibly TRBD2 (6 bases). Germline CDR1 reads SQVTM; CDR2 reads ANQGSEA. The CDR3 runs 15 residues. Trimming left V 3 bases short and J 5 bases short, with 17 bases between.

This clonotype was seen at least ten times. CDR3 sequence: CARRRADEAFF. CDR3 bases: TGTGCCAGGAGGCGGGCAGATGAAGCTTTCTTT. The chain carries TRBV27 and TRBJ1-1; D not certain. V lost 9 bases to trimming and J lost 7 bases, with 12 bases between them. The CDR3 runs to 11 residues. Germline V CDR1 and CDR2: MNHEY, SMNVEV (reference sequence).

This clonotype was observed at least ten times. The V call is TRBV20-1, the J call TRBJ2-2; D perhaps matches TRBD2 (5 bases). This CDR3 has 12 amino acids. Germline CDR1 DFQATT, CDR2 SNEGSKA (reference sequence). Deletions cut 1 base from V and 7 bases from J, with 7 bases between. The CDR3 DNA sequence: TGCAGTGCTAGAGTCCGGGGCGGGGAGCTGTTTTTT. Amino acid sequence: CSARVRGGELFF.

This clonotype was found a few times. The V gene is TRBV25-1, the J gene TRBJ2-7; 10 nucleotides match TRBD1. The CDR3 runs to 13 residues. J gave up 6 bases and V 2 bases, and 1 base lay outside the gene matches. CDR1 is MGHDK and CDR2 is SYGVNS in the germline V gene. Here the CDR3 reads CASSEGQGGEQYF. CDR3 in DNA: TGTGCCAGCAGTGAAGGACAGGGGGGCGAGCAGTACTTC.

This clonotype was detected ten times or more. V and J are TRBV7-6 and TRBJ2-2, with 8 positions matching TRBD1. V was pared by 3 bases and J by 6 bases, with 12 bases of the junction left unmatched. The germline gives CDR1 SGHVS, CDR2 FNYEAQ. CDR3 size: 17 residues. The CDR3 region is CASSFSPLQGASGELFF. CDR3 nucleotide sequence: TGTGCCAGCAGCTTCTCCCCACTTCAGGGGGCGTCCGGGGAGCTGTTTTTT.

This clonotype appeared many times. This rearrangement joins TRBV14 to TRBJ1-1; the D is unclear. This CDR3 is 16 amino acids long. Germline-derived CDR1 and CDR2 are SGHDN and FVKESK. Trimming removed 4 bases at V and 1 base at J, with 16 bases between. The DNA for the CDR3 is TGTGCCAGCAGCCTTAGACGGTCCAGGTCGAACACTGAAGCTTTCTTT. Residues: CASSLRRSRSNTEAFF.

This clonotype was counted ten times or more. The chain joins TRBV7-9 to TRBJ1-4; D gene ambiguous. The germline V gene has CDR1 SEHNR and CDR2 FQNEAQ (reference sequence). This CDR3 spans 13 amino acids. Trimming took off 4 bases at V and 4 bases at J, with 7 bases between the two ends. The CDR3 protein is CASSSNLNEKLFF. CDR3 nucleotide sequence: TGTGCCAGCAGCTCGAACCTTAATGAAAAACTGTTTTTT.

V gene TRBV20-1 combines with J gene TRBJ2-7; a possible D gene is TRBD2 (6 bases). CDR3 length: 14 amino acids. Trimming left V 3 bases short and J 1 base short, with 13 bases between. Germline CDR1 is DFQATT and CDR2 is SNEGSKA (reference sequence). This chain's CDR3 is CSASLWEESYEQYF. As DNA, the CDR3 is TGCAGTGCTAGTTTGTGGGAGGAATCCTACGAGCAGTACTTC.

The V and J genes are TRBV7-8 and TRBJ2-2; possibly TRBD1 for D (6 bases). Per germline, CDR1 SGHVS and CDR2 FQNEAQ. The CDR3 runs 17 residues. Between the trimmed V and J ends, which lost 5 bases and 2 bases, there was a span of 18 bases. The CDR3: CASSKPSDRPNTGELFF. The CDR3, as DNA: TGTGCCAGCAGCAAACCCTCGGACAGACCCAACACCGGGGAGCTGTTTTTT.

This clonotype was observed many times. The chain uses TRBV18 and TRBJ2-1, with 14 bases lining up with TRBD2. Germline lookup yields CDR1 KGHSH and CDR2 LQKENI. Trimming cost V 4 bases and J 4 bases; bases outside gene matches: 6. The CDR3 is made up of 17 amino acids. The CDR3 reads CASSQGLAGDGYNEQFF. For the CDR3, the DNA is TGTGCCAGCTCACAGGGACTAGCGGGAGATGGGTACAATGAGCAGTTCTTC.

The chain carries TRBV6-2 or TRBV6-3 and TRBJ2-7; D is perhaps TRBD2 (6 bases). CDR1 is MNHEY and CDR2 is SVGEGT in the germline V gene. This CDR3 spans 16 amino acids. V dropped 2 bases and J dropped 3 bases, with 17 bases sitting between them. CDR3 sequence (DNA): TGTGCCAGCAGTTACCCGGATGGTAGCGGTATCTACGAGCAGTACGTC. The encoded protein is CASSYPDGSGIYEQYV.

Ten or more counts support this clonotype. The chain is built from TRBV10-3 and TRBJ2-5; weak D call: TRBD2 (5 bases). This CDR3 has 13 amino acids. Germline CDR1 is ENHRY and CDR2 is SYGVKD. Between the trimmed V and J ends, which lost 3 bases and 5 bases, there was a span of 10 bases. In DNA form, the CDR3 reads TGTGCCATCAGTGATTTAAGGGAGGAGACCCAGTACTTC. This encodes CAISDLREETQYF.

This clonotype was recorded at least ten times. The chain is built from TRBV29-1 and TRBJ1-2, with D possibly being TRBD1 (5 bases). Per germline, CDR1 SQVTM and CDR2 ANQGSEA. The CDR3 loop spans 12 amino acids. V was cut by 1 base and J by 2 bases, with 5 bases left in between. As DNA, the CDR3 is TGCAGCGTTGAAGCAGGGAACTATGGCTACACCTTC. Translation gives CSVEAGNYGYTF.

The sample holds many counts of this clonotype. The chain combines TRBV20-1 with TRBJ2-1, with 7 nucleotides matching TRBD2. This CDR3 region has 13 residues. V lost 4 bases, J lost 4 bases, and 4 bases stayed unmatched. The germline gives CDR1 DFQATT, CDR2 SNEGSKA (reference sequence). CDR3 loop: CSAISGKYNEQFF. For the CDR3, the DNA is TGCAGTGCTATCAGCGGGAAATACAATGAGCAGTTCTTC.

The V call is TRBV9, the J call TRBJ2-5, with no clear D. This CDR3 spans 14 amino acids. CDR1 is SGDLS, CDR2 YYNGEE, per germline. Trimming left V 5 bases short and J 0 bases short, with 11 bases between. In DNA form, the CDR3 reads TGTGCCAGCAGTGGCGGACGGTACCAAGAGACCCAGTACTTC. Its translation: CASSGGRYQETQYF.

This clonotype came up many times. The J gene is TRBJ2-7, the V gene TRBV28; 9 bases fit TRBD1. The J segment lost 4 bases and the V segment lost 8 bases, leaving 6 bases of the junction unmatched. The CDR3 loop spans 13 amino acids. Germline V lookup: CDR1 MDHEN, CDR2 SYDVKM. CDR3 sequence reads: CASWDRVGYEQYF. DNA for the CDR3: TGTGCCAGCTGGGACAGGGTGGGATACGAGCAGTACTTC.

This clonotype was detected ten times or more. The rearrangement joins TRBV9 to TRBJ2-1; possibly TRBD2 for D (6 bases). V lost 6 bases, J lost 7 bases, and 14 bases lay in between. Germline V lookup: CDR1 SGDLS, CDR2 YYNGEE. The CDR3 extends over 13 amino acids. The CDR3 loop is CASNTGAGNEQFF. CDR3 nucleotide sequence: TGTGCCAGCAACACGGGAGCCGGGAATGAGCAGTTCTTC.

Ten or more counts support this clonotype. The chain carries TRBV5-4 and TRBJ1-2, with 7 positions matching TRBD1. With 4 bases clipped from V and 4 bases from J, the junction kept 7 bases outside the gene matches. The CDR3 loop spans 14 amino acids. Germline CDR1 is SGHNT and CDR2 is YYREEE (reference sequence). The DNA of the CDR3 is TGTGCCAGCAGCAAGGGACAGATCTCCTATGGCTACACCTTC. It encodes CASSKGQISYGYTF.

This clonotype was recorded many times. The J gene is TRBJ2-2, the V gene TRBV7-9, with 14 bases fitting TRBD2. The CDR3 totals 17 residues. The V gene's germline CDR1 is SEHNR and CDR2 FQNEAQ (reference sequence). Losses at the gene ends were 4 bases for V and 7 bases for J; bases not matched to a gene: 8. DNA for the CDR3: TGTGCCAGCAGCTCCCGACTAGCGGGAGGGCCGAGCGGGGAGCTGTTTTTT. This sequence encodes CASSSRLAGGPSGELFF.

The chain links TRBV6-2 or TRBV6-3 to TRBJ2-2; TRBD2 might be the D (5 bases). The CDR3 covers 16 residues. The V end was cut by 6 bases, the J end by 2 bases, with 16 bases between. The V gene's germline CDR1 is MNHEY and CDR2 SVGEGT. CDR3 in DNA: TGTGCCAGCAGAACGGGGTCGGGATTAAACACCGGGGAGCTGTTTTTT. Translated: CASRTGSGLNTGELFF.

This clonotype was detected many times. The J gene is TRBJ1-4, the V gene TRBV6-6; D unclear. V was clipped by 8 bases and J by 8 bases, with 9 bases between them. The germline V gene has CDR1 MNHNY and CDR2 SVGAGI (reference sequence). The length of the CDR3 is 11 residues. CDR3 region: CASRAREKLFF. DNA of the CDR3: TGTGCCAGCCGCGCTCGGGAAAAACTGTTTTTT.

This clonotype was seen a few times. The V call is TRBV20-1, the J call TRBJ2-3, with 10 positions matching TRBD2. The V gene end was trimmed by 3 bases and the J gene end by 4 bases; junction bases not matched to a gene: 4. Germline V gives CDR1 DFQATT, CDR2 SNEGSKA (reference sequence). This CDR3 is built from 14 residues. The CDR3 here is CSASLAGVADTQYF. The CDR3, as DNA: TGCAGTGCTAGTCTAGCGGGAGTGGCAGATACGCAGTATTTT.